These 2 T cell receptor beta chains came from one sample sequenced in a study of radiation and T cells in renal cell carcinoma. Time point given: baseline pretreatment blood. Treatment specified: 15 Gy SBRT to primary tumor, nephrectomy 4 weeks later. Repertoires were generated with immunoSEQ multiplex PCR, while TCRdb's copy carries only in-frame clones and drops some. The sample has around 140,000 clones; roughly nine tenths are singletons. The specimen comprised blood, sampled from a patient whose treatment included radiotherapy and nephrectomy. The receptors come from a woman aged 70-85 years with renal cell carcinoma.

The V and J genes are TRBV5-1 and TRBJ1-1; a weak D match, TRBD1 (6 bases). The germline V gene encodes CDR1 SGHRS and CDR2 YFSETQ. The CDR3 runs 15 residues. V lost 0 bases and J lost 1, with 10 bases in between. The CDR3 region is CASSLDPTGNTEAFF. The CDR3 DNA sequence: TGCGCCAGCAGCTTGGACCCGACAGGGAACACTGAAGCTTTCTTT.

The chain joins TRBV5-6 to TRBJ2-5; 7 bases are shared with TRBD2. With V trimmed by 4 bases and J by 5 bases, 8 bases remained unmatched. Per germline, CDR1 SGHDT and CDR2 YYEEEE. The CDR3 sequence is 14 residues long. CDR3 DNA: TGTGCCAGCAGCCGGATTGGTAGCGGGGAGACCCAGTACTTC. Its protein product is CASSRIGSGETQYF.